This entry concerns a single T cell receptor beta chain. What it recognizes is unknown. The protocol was immunoSEQ multiplex PCR, while the TCRdb copy is restricted to in-frame clones and leaves out a portion. The data contain more than 120,000 clones, 70% to 90% of them seen just once; the ten biggest clones take up 8.7%. These data are taken from a study of cytomegalovirus exposure and HLA in healthy donors. Study results and caveats: TCR beta chains numbering more than 150 were designated cytomegalovirus-associated.

V lost 5 bases and J 1 base, leaving 8 bases between the germline ends. Germline V gene lookup returns CDR1 LNHDA and CDR2 SQIVND (reference sequence). The length of the CDR3 is 13 residues. The rearrangement joins TRBV19 to TRBJ1-1; D unresolved. Sequenced input: PBMCs. This receptor was taken from a man between 18 and 35 years old in good health and CMV-seropositive. Here the CDR3 DNA reads TGTGCCAGTAGTCCGACAAGGAACACTGAAGCTTTCTTT. Amino acid sequence: CASSPTRNTEAFF.